The 19 T cell receptor beta chains below come from one sample, sequenced in a study of blood T cells in healthy people across ages (dated by TCRdb to about 2015). Libraries were built with 5' RACE. The listed sequencing device is Illumina HiSeq 2500. The second PCR ran for about 7 to 11 cycles and used a J-beta primer mix along with a sample-barcoded 5' primer. TCRdb passed the public sequencing reads through fastp at Q25 and MiXCR, retaining productive beta sequences. Each entry is one CDR3 protein sequence, shown with its most common DNA and genes. This sample comprises around 940,000 distinct CDR3 sequences, 51% of them detected only once. The top ten clonotypes cover over 20% of the sample. The sequencing input was blood. These receptors were collected from an older woman in good health.

This clonotype has more than one count but fewer than ten. CDR3 coding DNA: TGTGCCAGCGGCCGGGGTAGACAGCCCCAGCATTTT. This translates into CASGRGRQPQHF. V and J are TRBV6-2 or TRBV6-3 and TRBJ1-5; D unclear. This CDR3 is 12 amino acids long. V gave up 8 bases and J gave up 7 bases, with 12 bases separating them. The germline V gene encodes CDR1 MNHEY and CDR2 SVGEGT.

This chain joins TRBV11-1 and TRBJ2-7; 8 bases map to TRBD1. The CDR3 consists of 14 residues. Germline values: CDR1 SGHAT, CDR2 FQDESV (reference sequence). V gave up 5 bases and J gave up 2 bases; unmatched junction bases: 5. CDR3 nucleotide sequence: TGTGCCAGCAGCCCTAAGGACAGGGCCTACGAGCAGTACTTC. It specifies CASSPKDRAYEQYF. Looking up the rest from reference TRBV11-1 and TRBJ2-7 gives the full variable domain: EAEVAQSPRYKITEKSQAVAFWCDPISGHATLYWYRQILGQGPELLVQFQDESVVDDSQLPKDRFSAERLKGVDSTLKIQPAELGDSAMYLCASSPKDRAYEQYFGPGTRLTVT.

As to this clonotype: At one end, the junction sequence differs from germline, possibly due to a read error. The chain links TRBV27 to TRBJ2-1; unclear D gene. CDR1 is MNHEY, CDR2 SMNVEV, per germline (reference sequence). This CDR3 comprises 12 residues. This chain's CDR3 is CACSVGYNEQFF. CDR3 DNA: TGTGCCTGCAGCGTTGGGTACAATGAGCAGTTCTTC.

V and J are TRBV4-1 and TRBJ1-4; D is unresolved. V gave up 1 base and J gave up 5 bases, with 8 bases separating them. Looked up from germline, CDR1 is MGHRA and CDR2 is YSYEKL. The CDR3 runs to 14 residues. DNA of the CDR3: TGCGCCAGCAGCCAAGCCGGGGTCAATGAAAAACTGTTTTTT. Amino acid sequence: CASSQAGVNEKLFF.

The J gene is TRBJ2-3, the V gene TRBV27; D is tentatively TRBD1 or TRBD2 (6 bases each). V lost 4 bases and J 9 bases, leaving 17 bases between the germline ends. Germline V gives CDR1 MNHEY, CDR2 SMNVEV (reference sequence). The length of the CDR3 is 14 residues. In nucleotides, the CDR3 is TGTGCCAGCAGTTCCTCGGGCGCCGGGGGCACGCAGTATTTT. Translation: CASSSSGAGGTQYF.

This chain uses TRBV7-2 with TRBJ2-2; 8 bases fit TRBD2. Germline CDR1 and CDR2: SGHTA and FQGNSA. The V gene end was trimmed by 5 bases and the J gene end by 5 bases; junction bases not matched to a gene: 7. The CDR3 runs to 15 residues. The CDR3 reads CASSEGLVGTGELFF. The DNA for the CDR3 is TGTGCCAGCAGCGAGGGACTAGTTGGTACCGGGGAGCTGTTTTTT.

This clonotype was counted ten times or more. The chain carries TRBV25-1 and TRBJ2-6, with D hard to call. Deletions cut 2 bases from V and 2 bases from J, with 1 base between. The CDR3 loop spans 13 amino acids. CDR1 is MGHDK, CDR2 SYGVNS, per germline. CDR3 sequence reads: CASSEPGANVLTF. The CDR3 nucleotides are TGTGCCAGCAGTGAACCTGGGGCCAACGTCCTGACTTTC.

The chain links TRBV9 to TRBJ1-1, with a tentative D call TRBD1 (5 bases). This CDR3 is 15 amino acids long. Germline CDR1 reads SGDLS; CDR2 reads YYNGEE. Trimming cost V 0 bases and J 1 base, with 10 bases left between them. The CDR3: CASSVGARANTEAFF. Written as DNA, the CDR3 is TGTGCCAGCAGCGTAGGGGCCAGGGCGAACACTGAAGCTTTCTTT. The full variable domain, its missing parts supplied by reference TRBV9 and TRBJ1-1, is DSGVTQTPKHLITATGQRVTLRCSPRSGDLSVYWYQQSLDQGLQFLIQYYNGEERAKGNILERFSAQQFPDLHSELNLSSLELGDSALYFCASSVGARANTEAFFGQGTRLTVV.

The chain is built from TRBV7-2 and TRBJ2-2, with a tentative D call TRBD2 (6 bases). The CDR3 runs to 14 residues. Germline CDR1 reads SGHTA; CDR2 reads FQGNSA. The CDR3 loop reads CASANGRLTGELFF. CDR3 bases: TGTGCTAGTGCTAACGGGAGACTCACCGGGGAGCTGTTTTTT. The variable domain in full, completed from reference TRBV7-2 and TRBJ2-2, reads GAGVSQSPSNKVTEKGKDVELRCDPISGHTALYWYRQSLGQGLEFLIYFQGNSAPDKSGLPSDRFSAERTGGSVSTLTIQRTQQEDSAVYLCASANGRLTGELFFGEGSRLTVL.

This chain connects TRBV6-1 to TRBJ2-1; the match to TRBD2 covers 10 bases. Germline V gene data show CDR1 as MNHNS and CDR2 as SASEGT. The CDR3 has 15 amino acids. V lost 8 bases and J lost 5; bases outside the gene matches: 9. CDR3 nucleotides: TGTGCCAGCGCTTGGGAACTAGCGGGAAACAATGAGCAGTTCTTC. Translated, it gives CASAWELAGNNEQFF.

The chain combines TRBV27 with TRBJ2-3; D remains unclear. The CDR3 has 15 residues. Trimming removed 6 bases from V and 1 base from J, with 14 bases in between. CDR1 and CDR2 (germline): MNHEY, SMNVEV (reference sequence). CDR3 region: CASSSPGSGTDTQYF. The CDR3 DNA sequence: TGTGCCAGCAGCTCCCCGGGCTCGGGCACAGATACGCAGTATTTT.

In regard to this clonotype: One junction end does not reproduce the germline sequence, and a read error may be involved. This chain connects TRBV7-9 to TRBJ2-1; 7 nucleotides align to TRBD2. This CDR3 has 15 residues. CDR1 SEHNR and CDR2 FQNEAQ come from the germline V gene (reference sequence). CDR3 sequence: CAGSSRLAAYNEQFF. CDR3 bases: TGTGCCGGCAGCTCCCGACTAGCTGCCTACAATGAGCAGTTCTTC.

The chain joins TRBV3-1 to TRBJ2-1; no definite D call. Trimming stripped 4 bases from V and 4 bases from J, with 14 bases between. CDR3 length: 15 amino acids. CDR1 is LGHDT and CDR2 is YNNKEL in the germline V gene (reference sequence). CDR3 amino acids: CASSPGVSPYNEQFF. The CDR3 DNA is TGTGCCAGCAGCCCGGGCGTATCCCCGTACAATGAGCAGTTCTTC.

The chain employs TRBV20-1 and TRBJ2-1; D unclear. Trimming stripped 8 bases from V and 0 bases from J, with 14 bases between. In germline, CDR1 is DFQATT, CDR2 SNEGSKA (reference sequence). The CDR3 loop spans 14 amino acids. CDR3: CSTTPRNSYNEQFF. CDR3 DNA sequence: TGCAGTACAACCCCGAGGAACTCCTACAATGAGCAGTTCTTC.

The CDR3 reads CASSQESGPSGGYTF. The CDR3 region has the DNA TGCGCCAGCAGCCAAGAATCGGGACCGTCGGGTGGCTACACCTTC. The chain carries TRBV4-1 and TRBJ1-2; D perhaps matches TRBD1 (5 bases). Germline CDR1 and CDR2: MGHRA and YSYEKL. The V gene lost 0 bases and the J gene lost 7 bases, with 15 bases spanning the gap. The CDR3 contains 15 residues.

The V call is TRBV20-1, the J call TRBJ2-1; 11 bases line up with TRBD1. This CDR3 region has 15 residues. Germline CDR1 and CDR2: DFQATT and SNEGSKA (reference sequence). The ends lost 3 bases at V and 4 bases at J; junction bases unmatched: 5. The CDR3 DNA is TGCAGTGCTAGTCTCCGGGACAGGGGGTACAATGAGCAGTTCTTC. It yields the protein CSASLRDRGYNEQFF.

This sequence joins TRBV6-6 and TRBJ1-5, with 7 bases fitting TRBD1. V was clipped by 6 bases and J by 7 bases; unmatched bases: 9. The germline gives CDR1 MNHNY, CDR2 SVGAGI (reference sequence). The CDR3 contains 14 residues. CDR3 sequence: CASSPNRGGQPQHF. The CDR3 DNA follows: TGTGCCAGCAGCCCAAACAGGGGCGGGCAGCCCCAGCATTTT.

The chain uses TRBV11-1 and TRBJ2-4; D is possibly TRBD2 (5 bases). Trimming left V 5 bases short and J 0 bases short, with 11 bases between. The CDR3 totals 15 residues. Germline V gene lookup returns CDR1 SGHAT and CDR2 FQDESV (reference sequence). The CDR3 reads CASSRGDEAKNIQYF. The DNA of the CDR3 is TGTGCCAGCAGCCGGGGTGATGAAGCCAAAAACATTCAGTACTTC. The full variable domain, its missing parts supplied by reference TRBV11-1 and TRBJ2-4, is EAEVAQSPRYKITEKSQAVAFWCDPISGHATLYWYRQILGQGPELLVQFQDESVVDDSQLPKDRFSAERLKGVDSTLKIQPAELGDSAMYLCASSRGDEAKNIQYFGAGTRLSVL.

The chain carries TRBV9 and TRBJ2-5, with 16 bases matching TRBD2. This CDR3 has 17 amino acids. The V gene end was trimmed by 4 bases and the J gene end by 1 base; junction bases not matched to a gene: 4. Germline CDR1 is SGDLS and CDR2 is YYNGEE. The CDR3 region has the DNA TGTGCCAGCAGCAGCGGGACTAGCGGGAGGGCCCAAGAGACCCAGTACTTC. Residues: CASSSGTSGRAQETQYF. Based on the CDR3 plus reference TRBV9 and TRBJ2-5, the full variable domain is DSGVTQTPKHLITATGQRVTLRCSPRSGDLSVYWYQQSLDQGLQFLIQYYNGEERAKGNILERFSAQQFPDLHSELNLSSLELGDSALYFCASSSGTSGRAQETQYFGPGTRLLVL.